This passage covers 27 T cell receptor beta chains from one sample sequenced in a study of identical twins. TCRdb passed the 5' RACE reads through MiXCR, listing each CDR3 protein once. The table lists 640,000 or so distinct CDR3 sequences, 5.5% to 6.5% of them singletons. Sequenced: naive T cells sorted from blood. Receptors originate from a man between 18 and 35 years old in good health.

This clonotype was recorded at least ten times. The V and J genes are TRBV12-3 or TRBV12-4 and TRBJ2-1; 9 nucleotides match TRBD2. The CDR3 is made up of 15 amino acids. J gave up 4 bases and V 3 bases, and 4 bases lay outside the gene matches. CDR3 residues: CASSFRREGYNEQFF. CDR3 sequence (DNA): TGTGCCAGCAGTTTTAGGCGGGAGGGGTACAATGAGCAGTTCTTC.

This clonotype was detected only a few times. The CDR3 region is CASSLDLSSYEQYF. The CDR3, as DNA: TGTGCCAGCAGCTTAGATCTAAGCTCCTACGAGCAGTACTTC. The chain employs TRBV7-3 and TRBJ2-7; D is unresolved. Germline V gene data show CDR1 as SGHTA and CDR2 as FQGTGA. CDR3 length: 14 residues. The V end was cut by 2 bases, the J end by 0 bases, with 8 bases between.

Only a few counts were recorded for this clonotype. The chain couples TRBV29-1 to TRBJ1-2; D is unclear. V shed 0 bases and J shed 4 bases, with 12 bases lying between them. This CDR3 has 14 residues. Germline CDR1 reads SQVTM; CDR2 reads ANQGSEA. CDR3 sequence (DNA): TGCAGCGTTGAAGATCTTACCATCTTCTATGGCTACACCTTC. Translation gives CSVEDLTIFYGYTF. The full variable domain, with the rest looked up from reference TRBV29-1 and TRBJ1-2, is SAVISQKPSRDICQRGTSLTIQCQVDSQVTMMFWYRQQPGQSLTLIATANQGSEATYESGFVIDKFPISRPNLTFSTLTVSNMSPEDSSIYLCSVEDLTIFYGYTFGSGTRLTVV.

The V call is TRBV5-1, the J call TRBJ1-4; D gene uncertain. The CDR3 extends over 15 amino acids. V was shortened by 0 bases and J by 0 bases, with 6 bases between the two germline ends. CDR1 and CDR2 (germline): SGHRS, YFSETQ. CDR3 region: CASSLDHATNEKLFF. The CDR3 DNA is TGCGCCAGCAGCTTGGACCATGCAACTAATGAAAAACTGTTTTTT.

V is TRBV7-9 and J is TRBJ2-7; possible D gene TRBD1, 5 bases. Germline lookup yields CDR1 SEHNR and CDR2 FQNEAQ (reference sequence). This CDR3 has 15 amino acids. The V end lost 1 base, the J end lost 3 bases, and 13 bases lay between the germline ends. The CDR3 sequence: CASSLGGTGYYEQYF. In nucleotides, the CDR3 is TGTGCCAGCAGCTTAGGTGGAACAGGTTACTACGAGCAGTACTTC.

This clonotype was seen more than once but under ten times. This sequence joins TRBV20-1 and TRBJ2-5; D is unresolved. The CDR3 covers 13 residues. Trimming cost V 0 bases and J 3 bases, with 8 bases left between them. CDR1 is DFQATT and CDR2 is SNEGSKA in the germline V gene (reference sequence). CDR3: CSARDRVEETQYF. Here the CDR3 DNA reads TGCAGTGCTAGAGATCGAGTAGAAGAGACCCAGTACTTC.

This clonotype has a count of ten or more. The chain carries TRBV20-1 and TRBJ2-7, with TRBD2 matching over 8 bases. Germline V gives CDR1 DFQATT, CDR2 SNEGSKA (reference sequence). The CDR3 sequence is 13 residues long. Unmatched junction bases numbered 6, after V lost 6 bases and J lost 2 bases. CDR3 in amino acids: CSARSGSTYEQYV. The DNA of the CDR3 is TGCAGTGCACGGAGCGGGAGTACCTACGAGCAGTACGTC.

The chain recombines TRBV20-1 with TRBJ2-5; a possible D gene is TRBD1 (5 bases). With 2 bases removed from V and 1 base from J, the gap between germline ends came to 11 bases. CDR1 is DFQATT and CDR2 is SNEGSKA in the germline V gene (reference sequence). The CDR3 covers 14 residues. The CDR3 nucleotides read TGCAGTGCTAGACATTCTGACAGCCAAGAGACCCAGTACTTC. The encoded protein is CSARHSDSQETQYF.

This clonotype appeared many times. V usage is TRBV7-2 and J usage is TRBJ2-1; 11 bases are shared with TRBD2. Germline lookup yields CDR1 SGHTA and CDR2 FQGNSA. The V gene end was trimmed by 5 bases and the J gene end by 8 bases; junction bases not matched to a gene: 5. The CDR3 totals 14 residues. CDR3 coding DNA: TGTGCCAGCAGCCCCGGGACTAGCGGATATGAGCAGTTCTTC. It translates to CASSPGTSGYEQFF.

This clonotype came up many times. The CDR3 coding sequence is TGCGCCGCACGGGAAGGACCCTCCTACAATGAGCAGTTCTTC. It codes for CAAREGPSYNEQFF. The V call is TRBV5-1, the J call TRBJ2-1; maybe TRBD2 (5 bases). Germline CDR1 and CDR2: SGHRS and YFSETQ. V was clipped by 10 bases and J by 0 bases, with 14 bases between them. The CDR3 contains 14 residues.

This clonotype was found a few times. The chain joins TRBV15 to TRBJ2-2, with a tentative D call TRBD1 (5 bases). This CDR3 contains 14 residues. Germline values: CDR1 LNHNV, CDR2 YYDKDF (reference sequence). Trimming cost V 7 bases and J 7 bases, with 16 bases left between them. The CDR3 spells CATKPTVDNGELFF. As DNA, the CDR3 is TGTGCCACCAAGCCGACAGTGGATAACGGGGAGCTGTTTTTT.

This clonotype came up many times. The CDR3: CASSLEERERDTQYF. The CDR3 DNA follows: TGCGCCAGCAGCTTGGAGGAGCGGGAAAGAGATACGCAGTATTTT. The V and J genes are TRBV5-1 and TRBJ2-3; 7 positions match TRBD2. CDR3 length: 15 residues. V lost 0 bases and J lost 5; bases outside the gene matches: 6. Looked up from germline, CDR1 is SGHRS and CDR2 is YFSETQ.

This clonotype has at least ten counts. The chain has TRBV3-1 and TRBJ2-7; possible D gene TRBD2, 7 bases. V was shortened by 5 bases and J by 4 bases, with 18 bases between the two germline ends. CDR1 is LGHDT and CDR2 is YNNKEL in the germline V gene (reference sequence). This CDR3 comprises 15 residues. The CDR3 protein is CASSRGGKSGYEQYF. CDR3 in DNA: TGTGCCAGCAGCAGGGGGGGGAAAAGCGGGTACGAGCAGTACTTC.

This chain links TRBV19 with TRBJ2-1, with D unclear. Trimming took 3 bases from V and 0 from J, leaving 9 bases between them. The CDR3 runs to 15 residues. Germline CDR1 LNHDA, CDR2 SQIVND (reference sequence). The DNA for the CDR3 is TGTGCCAGTAGTATCATCTCAAACTCCTACAATGAGCAGTTCTTC. This encodes CASSIISNSYNEQFF.

This clonotype showed up just a few times. The chain uses TRBV20-1 and TRBJ2-5, with unresolved D. V was trimmed by 3 bases and J by 0 bases, leaving 17 bases between them. Per the germline V gene, CDR1 is DFQATT and CDR2 is SNEGSKA (reference sequence). The CDR3 sequence is 16 residues long. CDR3 residues: CSASFGSGAYQETQYF. In nucleotides, the CDR3 is TGCAGTGCTAGTTTTGGTTCAGGTGCTTACCAAGAGACCCAGTACTTC.

This clonotype was picked up a small number of times. This rearrangement joins TRBV11-1 to TRBJ2-3, with D perhaps matching TRBD2 (5 bases). The CDR3 spans 16 residues. Germline assignment: CDR1 SGHAT and CDR2 FQDESV (reference sequence). The V end was cut by 2 bases, the J end by 0 bases, with 12 bases between. The CDR3 DNA reads TGTGCCAGCAGCTTAATTGTAGGCGGGAGCACAGATACGCAGTATTTT. Its translation: CASSLIVGGSTDTQYF.

Ten or more counts support this clonotype. J is TRBJ2-1 and V is TRBV12-3 or TRBV12-4; 11 positions match TRBD2. The trim removed 5 bases at V and 6 bases at J, leaving 9 bases unmatched. This CDR3 is built from 16 residues. Here the CDR3 DNA reads TGTGCCAGCAGTCCCCAGGGACTAGCGGCACCCAATGAGCAGTTCTTC. Protein sequence: CASSPQGLAAPNEQFF.

This sequence joins TRBV30 and TRBJ2-1; 8 positions match TRBD1. Germline loops: CDR1 GTSNPN, CDR2 SVGIG (reference sequence). With V trimmed by 2 bases and J by 4 bases, 4 bases remained unmatched. This CDR3 has 14 residues. DNA of the CDR3: TGTGCCTGGAGTACAGGGGGGAAATACAATGAGCAGTTCTTC. It translates to CAWSTGGKYNEQFF.

This clonotype showed up many times. V and J are TRBV7-2 and TRBJ1-3; D unclear. This CDR3 region has 12 residues. V lost 6 bases and J 2 bases, leaving 5 bases between the germline ends. Per the germline V gene, CDR1 is SGHTA and CDR2 is FQGNSA. This CDR3 reads CASREPGNTIYF. The CDR3 DNA reads as TGTGCCAGCAGAGAGCCTGGAAACACCATATATTTT.

This chain uses TRBV6-1 with TRBJ2-3, with 10 bases fitting TRBD2. Unmatched junction bases numbered 10, after V lost 8 bases and J lost 14 bases. The CDR3 contains 12 residues. The germline V gene encodes CDR1 MNHNS and CDR2 SASEGT. The CDR3 here is CASGAGTSALYF. The DNA for the CDR3 is TGTGCCAGCGGCGCCGGGACTAGCGCTTTGTATTTT.

Many counts were recorded for this clonotype. The rearrangement uses TRBV27 and TRBJ1-5; possibly TRBD1 for D (6 bases). CDR3 length: 15 residues. V gave up 6 bases and J gave up 6 bases, with 18 bases separating them. Germline values: CDR1 MNHEY, CDR2 SMNVEV (reference sequence). The DNA for the CDR3 is TGTGCCAGCAGCTCACTTGGGGGACAAGCTCAGCCCCAGCATTTT. Translation: CASSSLGGQAQPQHF.

This chain connects TRBV7-2 to TRBJ2-1; 9 bases map to TRBD2. CDR3 length: 15 residues. Germline V gene lookup returns CDR1 SGHTA and CDR2 FQGNSA. V shed 4 bases and J 7 bases; nucleotides not matched to a gene: 8. The CDR3 here is CASSSRLAELNEQFF. CDR3 DNA: TGTGCCAGCAGCTCCCGACTAGCGGAATTGAATGAGCAGTTCTTC.

The sample holds many counts of this clonotype. The chain carries TRBV25-1 and TRBJ2-1; 7 bases are a match to TRBD2. Germline CDR1 MGHDK, CDR2 SYGVNS. The junction had 18 bases not matched to a gene; V was cut back by 3 bases and J by 10 bases. This CDR3 region has 17 residues. CDR3 residues: CASSDPTKGLGSEEQFF. Written as DNA, the CDR3 is TGTGCCAGCAGTGACCCTACCAAAGGACTAGGATCGGAGGAGCAGTTCTTC.

Ten or more counts support this clonotype. This chain links TRBV29-1 with TRBJ2-7; 7 nucleotides agree with TRBD2. The ends lost 7 bases at V and 1 base at J; junction bases unmatched: 7. Germline V gene sequence: CDR1 SQVTM, CDR2 ANQGSEA. The CDR3 totals 13 residues. CDR3 DNA: TGCAGCGCCCGCGGGGGAACTTCCTACGAGCAGTACTTC. Its translation: CSARGGTSYEQYF.

This clonotype was counted ten times or more. The chain combines TRBV29-1 with TRBJ2-7; 7 nucleotides agree with TRBD2. Trimming removed 4 bases from V and 3 bases from J; junction bases left unmatched: 9. CDR3 length equals 14 residues. CDR1 is SQVTM, CDR2 ANQGSEA, per germline. The CDR3 sequence is CSVGRTGTIYEQYF. CDR3 nucleotide sequence: TGCAGCGTTGGACGTACGGGGACTATCTACGAGCAGTACTTC.

A few counts support this clonotype. The V call is TRBV20-1, the J call TRBJ2-7; 9 bases are shared with TRBD1. V dropped 1 base and J dropped 1; count of bases not matched to a gene: 2. Germline values: CDR1 DFQATT, CDR2 SNEGSKA (reference sequence). The CDR3 runs to 14 residues. The CDR3 loop is CSARGGTGSYEQYF. Written as DNA, the CDR3 is TGCAGTGCTAGAGGCGGGACAGGGTCCTACGAGCAGTACTTC.

This clonotype was seen at least ten times. The J gene is TRBJ2-1, the V gene TRBV7-2; D tentatively reads TRBD1 or TRBD2 (5 bases each). The CDR3 has 12 amino acids. Looked up from germline, CDR1 is SGHTA and CDR2 is FQGNSA. Trimming shortened V by 10 bases and J by 4 bases, and 11 bases separated the two germline ends. DNA for the CDR3: TGTGCCACCGGGACCTTGTACAATGAGCAGTTCTTC. Translating it yields CATGTLYNEQFF.